The clone carrying this T cell receptor (beta chain) was observed a few times. Its antigen is still unknown. The data stem from a study of OX40 agonist ivuxolimab in advanced cancers. Study overall: Each patient was given ivuxolimab into a vein every 2 weeks, at 0.01 to 10 mg/kg. Partial responses, seen in three patients, involved one hepatocellular carcinoma and two cutaneous melanomas.

TCRdb's table, derived via immunoSEQ multiplex PCR, lists solely in-frame clones and lacks some. The sample lists roughly 56,000 clones, around 88% occurring once. The study's findings and limits: Individuals who were partial responders at 0.1-3.0 mg/kg had clonal expansion that ranked among the lowest.

Collection of blood occurred at baseline, at cycle 4 day 1, and at cycle 7 day 1. Germline lookup yields CDR1 MNHNY and CDR2 SVGAGI (reference sequence). Deletions cut 8 bases from V and 1 base from J, with 15 bases between. The CDR3 loop spans 15 amino acids. The sequences come from CD4+ or CD8+ T cells sorted from blood, collected in a trial of the OX40 agonist ivuxolimab. J is TRBJ1-3 and V is TRBV6-6; possible D gene TRBD1, 5 bases. The sequence was collected from an adult with an advanced solid tumor such as melanoma, head and neck, liver or kidney cancer. CDR3 residues: CASEFRGTSGNTIYF. CDR3 coding DNA: TGTGCCAGCGAATTCCGGGGCACTTCTGGAAACACCATATATTTT.